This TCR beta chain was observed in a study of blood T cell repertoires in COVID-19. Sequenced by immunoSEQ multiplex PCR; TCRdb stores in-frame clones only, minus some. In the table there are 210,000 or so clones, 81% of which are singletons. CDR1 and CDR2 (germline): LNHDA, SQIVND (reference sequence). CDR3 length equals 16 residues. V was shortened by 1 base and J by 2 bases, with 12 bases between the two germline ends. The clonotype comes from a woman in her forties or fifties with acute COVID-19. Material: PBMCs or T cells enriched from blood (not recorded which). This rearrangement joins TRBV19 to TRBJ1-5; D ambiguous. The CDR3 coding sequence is TGTGCCAGTAGTATAGGACTGGGTAAGGGCAATCAGCCCCAGCATTTT. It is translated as CASSIGLGKGNQPQHF.